This T cell receptor beta chain was obtained from a study of T cell responses to AZD1222 COVID-19 vaccine. Findings of the study overall: Variant regions that are unmutated are reportedly the target of nearly half of spike-specific TCRs. Repertoire sampling was restricted to post-peak T cell response timepoints. Mostly white British, mostly female donors; authors suggested clonal diversity may be underestimated.

Recipients boosted at about 4 weeks or about 12 weeks are pooled. On this clone: Its antigen is still unknown.

The CDR3 spans 14 residues. V was trimmed by 0 bases and J by 0 bases, leaving 6 bases between them. The germline gives CDR1 SGHDT, CDR2 YYEEEE. Assay used: immunoSEQ multiplex PCR; TCRdb lists only in-frame clones, some missing. This sample has about 120,000 clones, with 75% to 90% found just once. This chain uses TRBV5-6 with TRBJ1-1, with no clear D. The sequenced sample was peripheral blood, obtained 28 days after the second AZD1222 dose. The TCR originated in an adult who received the AZD1222 COVID-19 vaccine. CDR3 in DNA: TGTGCCAGCAGCTTGGGCATCATGAACACTGAAGCTTTCTTT. Translating it yields CASSLGIMNTEAFF.